Given below is one T cell receptor beta chain in context. Its specificity is unknown. Here immunoSEQ multiplex PCR was the method, and the copy in TCRdb shows in-frame clones only, minus some. The sample shows about 130,000 clones, over 90% of them seen only once. This record belongs to a study of cytomegalovirus exposure and HLA in healthy donors. CDR3 length: 18 residues. CDR1 is SGDLS and CDR2 is YYNGEE in the germline V gene. V dropped 4 bases and J dropped 4; count of bases not matched to a gene: 13. General study results and limits: Among the CMV-associated chains, a few were confirmed in vitro as specific for CMV antigens. A list of approximately 150 TCR beta chains associated with cytomegalovirus was given. Despite most TCR sequences being rare, some public TCRs occurred in many donors. According to reports, the classifier identified cytomegalovirus status with high specificity and sensitivity.

Sequenced material: PBMCs. The source is a man aged 18 to 30 in good health and CMV-seropositive. This chain uses TRBV9 with TRBJ2-3; TRBD2 agrees at 12 bases. Written as DNA, the CDR3 is TGTGCCAGCAGCTTGGGACTAGCGGGCTCCAGGGGCGCAGATACGCAGTATTTT. Residues: CASSLGLAGSRGADTQYF. The full variable domain, completed using reference TRBV9 and TRBJ2-3, is DSGVTQTPKHLITATGQRVTLRCSPRSGDLSVYWYQQSLDQGLQFLIQYYNGEERAKGNILERFSAQQFPDLHSELNLSSLELGDSALYFCASSLGLAGSRGADTQYFGPGTRLTVL.